Shown below are 28 T cell receptor beta chains from a single sample sequenced in a study of blood T cell repertoires in COVID-19. Profiling relied on immunoSEQ multiplex PCR, and the TCRdb table lists in-frame clones only, not all of them. Among fewer than 350,000 clones listed, approximately 90% were seen once. The sequencing sample was made of PBMCs or T cells enriched from blood (not recorded which). The receptors were gathered from a man aged 40-49 years who had been exposed to COVID-19.

The V and J genes are TRBV28 and TRBJ2-7; 10 bases match TRBD2. CDR1 MDHEN and CDR2 SYDVKM come from the germline V gene. With V trimmed by 5 bases and J by 0 bases, 7 bases remained unmatched. This CDR3 contains 16 residues. CDR3 DNA: TGTGCCAGCAGTCCGACGCTAGCGGGAGTCTCCTACGAGCAGTACTTC. This encodes CASSPTLAGVSYEQYF.

This rearrangement joins TRBV7-3 to TRBJ2-1, with a tentative D call TRBD2 (5 bases). V shed 3 bases and J shed 0 bases, with 15 bases lying between them. The CDR3 length is 17 residues. CDR1 SGHTA and CDR2 FQGTGA come from the germline V gene. DNA for the CDR3: TGTGCCAGCAGCTTGACCGGGGATCACTACTCCTACAATGAGCAGTTCTTC. This encodes CASSLTGDHYSYNEQFF.

The J gene is TRBJ2-7, the V gene TRBV19, with D possibly matching TRBD2 (5 bases). Germline-derived CDR1 and CDR2 are LNHDA and SQIVND (reference sequence). CDR3 length: 13 residues. V was shortened by 6 bases and J by 7 bases, with 16 bases between the two germline ends. The CDR3 DNA follows: TGTGCCAGTAGGGACCTCGAGGGAGAGGAGCAGTACTTC. This gives the protein CASRDLEGEEQYF.

The chain uses TRBV2 and TRBJ1-2, with 7 bases lining up with TRBD1. Trimming at V came to 6 bases and at J to 5 bases, leaving 6 bases not matched to a gene. Germline loops: CDR1 SNHLY, CDR2 FYNNEI. The CDR3 is 13 residues long. Here the CDR3 reads CASSDGQVYGYTF. The CDR3 bases are TGTGCCAGCAGCGACGGACAGGTTTATGGCTACACCTTC.

The chain employs TRBV27 and TRBJ1-1, with 7 bases fitting TRBD1. Germline V CDR1 and CDR2: MNHEY, SMNVEV (reference sequence). V shed 0 bases, J shed 0 bases, and the junction held 1 base outside the gene matches. This CDR3 is 15 amino acids long. The CDR3 sequence: CASSLSGQLNTEAFF. For the CDR3, the DNA is TGTGCCAGCAGTTTATCGGGACAGCTGAACACTGAAGCTTTCTTT.

The rearrangement uses TRBV27 and TRBJ2-1; 11 nucleotides line up with TRBD2. Trimming took 5 bases from V and 3 from J; bases not matched to a gene: 18. CDR1 is MNHEY and CDR2 is SMNVEV in the germline V gene (reference sequence). CDR3 length: 20 residues. The CDR3 is CASSPLRTSGSRGRYNEQFF. In nucleotides, the CDR3 is TGTGCCAGCAGTCCCCTTAGGACTAGCGGGTCCCGAGGCCGCTACAATGAGCAGTTCTTC.

This chain connects TRBV28 to TRBJ1-5; 7 bases are shared with TRBD1. With V trimmed by 6 bases and J by 7 bases, 15 bases remained unmatched. Germline CDR1 is MDHEN and CDR2 is SYDVKM. The CDR3 is 16 residues long. The CDR3 DNA is TGTGCCAGCAGCTCCCCCGGGCAGGGGGAGAGCCAGCCCCAGCATTTT. Translated, it gives CASSSPGQGESQPQHF.

The chain uses TRBV3-1 (or the pseudogene TRBV3-2) and TRBJ2-5, with TRBD2 identical over 7 bases. Germline loops: CDR1 LGHDT, CDR2 YNNKEL (reference sequence). The CDR3 has 14 residues. V was pared by 1 base and J by 3 bases, with 2 bases of the junction left unmatched. In DNA, the CDR3 is TGTGCCAGCAGCCAAGGAGGACTAGAAGAGACCCAGTACTTC. This codes for CASSQGGLEETQYF.

This clone has a single count. The genes are TRBV29-1 and TRBJ2-7, with 12 bases lining up with TRBD2. V lost 5 bases, J lost 4 bases, and 3 bases stayed unmatched. Germline CDR1 reads SQVTM; CDR2 reads ANQGSEA. CDR3 length equals 13 residues. Written as DNA, the CDR3 is TGCAGCGTTAGACTAGCGGGAGCATACGAGCAGTACTTC. It codes for CSVRLAGAYEQYF.

The chain has TRBV28 and TRBJ2-7, with 7 bases lining up with TRBD2. V dropped 4 bases and J dropped 2; count of bases not matched to a gene: 11. Germline V lookup: CDR1 MDHEN, CDR2 SYDVKM. There are 16 residues in the CDR3. The chain's CDR3 is CASSWVPRREPYEQYF. CDR3 nucleotides: TGTGCCAGCAGTTGGGTTCCACGGCGGGAGCCCTACGAGCAGTACTTC.

This clone has a single count. V gene TRBV9 combines with J gene TRBJ2-3, with 10 bases that match TRBD1. The length of the CDR3 is 15 residues. Germline lookup yields CDR1 SGDLS and CDR2 YYNGEE. The V and J ends lost 3 bases and 2 bases, in that order; junction bases with no gene match: 3. CDR3 bases: TGTGCCAGCAGCGGCGGGACAGGGGACACAGATACGCAGTATTTT. The encoded protein is CASSGGTGDTDTQYF.

The chain combines TRBV19 with TRBJ2-3; 8 positions match TRBD2. Germline loops: CDR1 LNHDA, CDR2 SQIVND (reference sequence). This CDR3 is built from 17 residues. After removal of 3 bases from V and 3 bases from J, the junction contained 11 bases not matched to a gene. CDR3: CASSMTSAGVSTDTQYF. The CDR3 DNA follows: TGTGCCAGTAGTATGACGTCAGCGGGAGTGTCAACAGATACGCAGTATTTT.

This clone occurred once. V and J are TRBV28 and TRBJ1-1; D is perhaps TRBD1 (5 bases). This CDR3 region has 11 residues. Germline V gives CDR1 MDHEN, CDR2 SYDVKM. Trimming removed 5 bases at V and 11 bases at J, with 12 bases between. CDR3 nucleotides: TGTGCCAGCAGTGAAGGCAGGGCGGCTTTCTTT. Translated, it gives CASSEGRAAFF. Based on the CDR3 plus reference TRBV28 and TRBJ1-1, the full variable domain is DVKVTQSSRYLVKRTGEKVFLECVQDMDHENMFWYRQDPGLGLRLIYFSYDVKMKEKGDIPEGYSVSREKKERFSLILESASTNQTSMYLCASSEGRAAFFGQGTRLTVV.

J is TRBJ2-2 and V is TRBV4-1, with a possible D match to TRBD1 (6 bases). The CDR3 has 15 amino acids. The V end lost 6 bases, the J end lost 2 bases, and 13 bases lay between the germline ends. Germline values: CDR1 MGHRA, CDR2 YSYEKL. The CDR3 DNA reads TGCGCCAGCAGGGTCCGGGACACCAACACCGGGGAGCTGTTTTTT. Translation: CASRVRDTNTGELFF.

The rearrangement uses TRBV24-1 and TRBJ2-5; 7 bases agree with TRBD1. The junction had 5 bases not matched to a gene; V was cut back by 4 bases and J by 1 base. The CDR3 covers 15 residues. Germline-derived CDR1 and CDR2 are KGHDR and SFDVKD. The CDR3 spells CATSEKDRVQETQYF. CDR3 DNA: TGTGCCACCAGTGAAAAAGACAGGGTCCAAGAGACCCAGTACTTC.

The chain links TRBV5-4 to TRBJ2-5, with D unclear. Germline V gene lookup returns CDR1 SGHNT and CDR2 YYREEE (reference sequence). CDR3 length: 14 amino acids. With 0 bases removed from V and 1 base from J, the gap between germline ends came to 7 bases. The CDR3 nucleotides are TGTGCCAGCAGCTTGGGAGGCTTCCAAGAGACCCAGTACTTC. Amino acids: CASSLGGFQETQYF.

For the CDR3, the DNA is TGTGCCAGCAGCCCTCCCACCGGGGAGCTGTTTTTT. Translation gives CASSPPTGELFF. The chain employs TRBV9 and TRBJ2-2, with D unclear. This CDR3 has 12 amino acids. Per germline, CDR1 SGDLS and CDR2 YYNGEE. V was trimmed by 4 bases and J by 4 bases, leaving 5 bases between them. The full variable domain, with the rest looked up from reference TRBV9 and TRBJ2-2, is DSGVTQTPKHLITATGQRVTLRCSPRSGDLSVYWYQQSLDQGLQFLIQYYNGEERAKGNILERFSAQQFPDLHSELNLSSLELGDSALYFCASSPPTGELFFGEGSRLTVL.

This sequence joins TRBV19 and TRBJ2-3, with TRBD2 matching 9 bases. The J segment lost 1 base and the V segment lost 6 bases, leaving 26 bases of the junction unmatched. The CDR3 is 22 amino acids. Germline CDR1 and CDR2: LNHDA and SQIVND (reference sequence). The CDR3 here is CASRPGVAGGPSRKRRTDTQYF. For the CDR3, the DNA is TGTGCCAGTAGACCGGGGGTGGCGGGAGGGCCCTCCCGGAAAAGGCGCACAGATACGCAGTATTTT.

In this sample, this clone turned up once. The V and J genes are TRBV29-1 and TRBJ2-2, with D possibly being TRBD1 (5 bases). Germline CDR1 reads SQVTM; CDR2 reads ANQGSEA. This CDR3 has 15 amino acids. V was trimmed by 6 bases and J by 5 bases, leaving 19 bases between them. As DNA, the CDR3 is TGCAGCGTCCTAATAGTCCAGAAGGGGACCGGGGAGCTGTTTTTT. Residues: CSVLIVQKGTGELFF.

This chain joins TRBV28 and TRBJ2-5; 11 bases align to TRBD2. V lost 2 bases to trimming and J lost 2 bases; unmatched junction nucleotides: 25. CDR3 size: 23 residues. Germline V gene lookup returns CDR1 MDHEN and CDR2 SYDVKM. The CDR3 spells CASSLKLAGGPPQGYISQETQYF. The CDR3 DNA sequence: TGTGCCAGCAGTTTAAAGCTAGCGGGAGGCCCCCCCCAGGGGTATATCTCACAAGAGACCCAGTACTTC.

The chain uses TRBV19 and TRBJ1-5; D remains ambiguous. Germline V CDR1 and CDR2: LNHDA, SQIVND (reference sequence). There are 15 residues in the CDR3. Trimming stripped 10 bases from V and 5 bases from J, with 21 bases between. The CDR3 DNA is TGTGCCACCGCCGGCTCCCGGGGATGGGATCAGCCCCAGCATTTT. Protein product: CATAGSRGWDQPQHF.

This chain uses TRBV12-3 or TRBV12-4 with TRBJ1-2; maybe TRBD1 (5 bases). This CDR3 is 13 amino acids long. V dropped 9 bases and J dropped 1 base, with 12 bases sitting between them. Here the CDR3 reads CASTSGVNYGYTF. The CDR3 bases are TGTGCCAGTACCTCGGGGGTTAACTATGGCTACACCTTC.

The J gene is TRBJ2-3, the V gene TRBV9; D possibly corresponds to TRBD2 (5 bases). The length of the CDR3 is 16 residues. V was cut by 0 bases and J by 4 bases, with 15 bases left in between. Germline lookup yields CDR1 SGDLS and CDR2 YYNGEE. CDR3 region: CASSVASRGRADTQYF. CDR3 DNA: TGTGCCAGCAGCGTAGCAAGCCGCGGGCGCGCAGATACGCAGTATTTT.

V and J are TRBV18 and TRBJ2-2, with 11 bases matching TRBD2. CDR1 is KGHSH and CDR2 is LQKENI in the germline V gene. J was trimmed by 1 base and V by 2 bases; bases with no gene match: 0. The CDR3 is 16 residues long. CDR3: CASSPGTSGNTGELFF. In nucleotides, the CDR3 is TGTGCCAGCTCACCAGGGACTAGCGGGAACACCGGGGAGCTGTTTTTT.

The chain combines TRBV28 with TRBJ2-3, with a possible D match to TRBD2 (5 bases). Germline V gene lookup returns CDR1 MDHEN and CDR2 SYDVKM. V lost 6 bases and J 8 bases, leaving 15 bases between the germline ends. The CDR3 contains 13 residues. The CDR3 sequence: CASSRLRVGTQYF. Here the CDR3 DNA reads TGTGCCAGCAGCCGACTACGAGTGGGTACGCAGTATTTT.

This chain connects TRBV6-5 to TRBJ1-2; D unclear. Germline assignment: CDR1 MNHEY and CDR2 SVGAGI. The V end was cut by 3 bases, the J end by 6 bases, with 14 bases between. The CDR3 extends over 14 amino acids. The CDR3 loop reads CASSYLGAENGYTF. The CDR3 DNA reads as TGTGCCAGCAGTTATTTGGGAGCTGAGAATGGCTACACCTTC.

J is TRBJ2-1 and V is TRBV7-8; unclear D gene. V gave up 5 bases and J gave up 7 bases, with 12 bases separating them. CDR3 length equals 13 residues. Germline CDR1 reads SGHVS; CDR2 reads FQNEAQ. CDR3 sequence: CASSPSLENEQFF. The CDR3 DNA sequence: TGTGCCAGCAGCCCCTCCTTAGAGAATGAGCAGTTCTTC.

V and J are TRBV2 and TRBJ2-1; TRBD2 aligns across 13 bases. The CDR3 runs 14 residues. Unmatched junction bases numbered 4, after V lost 5 bases and J lost 9 bases. The germline V gene has CDR1 SNHLY and CDR2 FYNNEI. This CDR3 is CASSRTSGSGEQFF. In DNA, the CDR3 is TGTGCCAGCAGTCGGACTAGCGGGAGCGGTGAGCAGTTCTTC.